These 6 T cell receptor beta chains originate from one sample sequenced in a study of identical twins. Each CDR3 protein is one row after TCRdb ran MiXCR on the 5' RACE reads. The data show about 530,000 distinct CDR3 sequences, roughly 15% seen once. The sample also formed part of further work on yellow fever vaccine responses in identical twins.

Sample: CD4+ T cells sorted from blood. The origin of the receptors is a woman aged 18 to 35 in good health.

The CDR3, as DNA: TGTGCCATCACCGGGACTAGCGGGAGCACAGATACGCAGTATTTT. This gives the protein CAITGTSGSTDTQYF. V and J are TRBV10-3 and TRBJ2-3, with 12 bases matching TRBD2. With 7 bases clipped from V and 0 bases from J, the junction kept 2 bases outside the gene matches. This CDR3 is built from 15 residues. From germline, CDR1 is ENHRY and CDR2 SYGVKD.

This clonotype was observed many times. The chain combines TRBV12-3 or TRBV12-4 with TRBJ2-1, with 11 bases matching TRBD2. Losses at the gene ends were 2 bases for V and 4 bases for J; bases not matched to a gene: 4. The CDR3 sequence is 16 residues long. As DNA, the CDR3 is TGTGCCAGCAGTTTACGGCTAGCGGGGGGATACAATGAGCAGTTCTTC. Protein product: CASSLRLAGGYNEQFF.

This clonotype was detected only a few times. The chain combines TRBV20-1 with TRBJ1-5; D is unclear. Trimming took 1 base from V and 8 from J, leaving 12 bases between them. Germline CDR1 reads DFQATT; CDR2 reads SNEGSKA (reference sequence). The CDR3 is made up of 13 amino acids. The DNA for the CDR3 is TGCAGTGCTAGAGGCCAGGTTGTGGAGCCCCAGCATTTT. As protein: CSARGQVVEPQHF.

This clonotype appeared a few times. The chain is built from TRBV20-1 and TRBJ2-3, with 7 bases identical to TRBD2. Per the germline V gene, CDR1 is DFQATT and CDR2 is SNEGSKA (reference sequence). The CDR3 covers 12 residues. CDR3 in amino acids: CSKAGSTDTQYF. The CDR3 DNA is TGCAGCAAAGCGGGGAGCACAGATACGCAGTATTTT.

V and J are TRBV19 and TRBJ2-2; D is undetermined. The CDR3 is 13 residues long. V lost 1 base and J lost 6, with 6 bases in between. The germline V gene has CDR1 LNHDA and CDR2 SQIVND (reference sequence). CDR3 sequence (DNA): TGTGCCAGTAGTATAGGTAGACCCGGGGAGCTGTTTTTT. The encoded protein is CASSIGRPGELFF.

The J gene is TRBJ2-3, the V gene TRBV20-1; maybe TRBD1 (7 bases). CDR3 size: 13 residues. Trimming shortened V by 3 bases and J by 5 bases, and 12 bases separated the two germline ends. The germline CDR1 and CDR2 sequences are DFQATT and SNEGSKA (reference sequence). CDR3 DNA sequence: TGCAGTGCTAGTCTCCAGGGGGGAGATACGCAGTATTTT. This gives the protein CSASLQGGDTQYF.